These 8 T cell receptor beta chains were sequenced from one sample in a study of chemoradiotherapy in HPV16-positive cancers (dated by TCRdb to between 2020 and 2023). Libraries were made using the immunoSEQ multiplex PCR assay. What TCRdb holds here is the immuneACCESS table cut down to in-frame rearrangements. Part of the clones is not present; checked against another copy, under half of the missing clones reflect an unresolved V gene, and the others are unexplained. The sample includes tens of thousands of clones, with roughly nine tenths observed a single time. Of the sample, about 3.5% is held by the ten largest clones. The sequenced sample was blood, obtained from a patient who underwent chemoradiotherapy. All receptors derive from a human donor with HPV-associated anogenital cancer.

V gene TRBV12-2 combines with J gene TRBJ1-1. TRBV12-2 is an annotated pseudogene. This CDR3 has 17 amino acids. The CDR3 sequence is CASRLTGRAIGHTEAFF. The CDR3 coding sequence is TGTGCAAGTCGCTTGACGGGACGCGCTATCGGGCACACTGAAGCTTTCTTT.

The V call is TRBV7-2, the J call TRBJ2-2; D not resolved. The CDR3 is made up of 14 amino acids. CDR1 SGHTA and CDR2 FQGNSA come from the germline V gene. The V end was cut by 3 bases, the J end by 5 bases, with 10 bases between. CDR3 in DNA: TGTGCCAGCAGCTTGAAGACGGGTACCGGGGAGCTGTTTTTT. Its protein is CASSLKTGTGELFF.

The chain carries TRBV15 and TRBJ2-5; a possible D gene is TRBD1 (5 bases). Germline CDR1 and CDR2: LNHNV and YYDKDF (reference sequence). V lost 1 base and J 1 base, leaving 19 bases between the germline ends. CDR3 length equals 18 residues. The CDR3 protein is CATSRGKRSRQLQETQYF. Here the CDR3 DNA reads TGTGCCACCAGCAGAGGAAAGAGATCCCGACAGCTCCAAGAGACCCAGTACTTC. The whole variable domain, remainder taken from reference TRBV15 and TRBJ2-5, is DAMVIQNPRYQVTQFGKPVTLSCSQTLNHNVMYWYQQKSSQAPKLLFHYYDKDFNNEADTPDNFQSRRPNTSFCFLDIRSPGLGDTAMYLCATSRGKRSRQLQETQYFGPGTRLLVL.

The chain has TRBV30 and TRBJ2-1; TRBD2 matches 7 bases. The V segment lost 0 bases and the J segment 5 bases; nucleotides outside the gene matches: 1. Germline CDR1 GTSNPN, CDR2 SVGIG (reference sequence). The CDR3 totals 13 residues. The chain's CDR3 is CAWSVRGDNEQFF. CDR3 nucleotides: TGTGCCTGGAGTGTACGGGGGGACAATGAGCAGTTCTTC.

The V and J genes are TRBV6-5 and TRBJ1-1; D is unclear. V was cut by 0 bases and J by 7 bases, with 15 bases left in between. From germline, CDR1 is MNHEY and CDR2 SVGAGI. This CDR3 contains 15 residues. The CDR3 protein is CASSYSHEARGEAFF. In DNA form, the CDR3 reads TGTGCCAGCAGTTACTCGCATGAGGCCCGGGGTGAAGCTTTCTTT.

This clone has a single count. The V gene is TRBV7-3, the J gene TRBJ2-3, with 8 bases matching TRBD2. V lost 2 bases to trimming and J lost 6 bases; unmatched junction nucleotides: 7. This CDR3 has 15 residues. Germline V gene data show CDR1 as SGHTA and CDR2 as FQGTGA. The DNA for the CDR3 is TGTGCCAGCAGCTTAGCGGGAGGATCAGCTGATACGCAGTATTTT. It codes for CASSLAGGSADTQYF.

V usage is TRBV19 and J usage is TRBJ2-2; TRBD1 matches 7 bases. With V trimmed by 5 bases and J by 6 bases, 9 bases remained unmatched. CDR1 is LNHDA, CDR2 SQIVND, per germline (reference sequence). The CDR3 loop spans 15 amino acids. The CDR3 DNA reads TGTGCCAGTAGTCTACCAACAGGGGTGGCCGGGGAGCTGTTTTTT. Its translation: CASSLPTGVAGELFF.

The chain couples TRBV6-5 to TRBJ1-2; no clear D gene. The CDR3 sequence is 15 residues long. The germline CDR1 and CDR2 sequences are MNHEY and SVGAGI. Trimming removed 5 bases from V and 2 bases from J, with 15 bases in between. The CDR3 loop is CASSTNTPPNYGYTF. CDR3 DNA: TGTGCCAGCAGTACCAACACGCCCCCCAACTATGGCTACACCTTC.